The 6 T cell receptor beta chains below all came from one sample that was sequenced in a study of neoadjuvant anti-PD-1 for oral cavity cancer. Sample time point: after neoadjuvant nivolumab, at surgical resection. Sequencing used immunoSEQ multiplex PCR; TCRdb keeps in-frame clones, though not all of them. This table holds around 32,000 clones, 80% found once. Sequencing used PBMCs, obtained after nivolumab (anti-PD-1) treatment. These receptors all come from a person aged 35 to 85 with oral cavity squamous cell carcinoma.

The chain uses TRBV6-5 and TRBJ2-1; 7 bases agree with TRBD1. Germline assignment: CDR1 MNHEY and CDR2 SVGAGI. The V segment lost 7 bases and the J segment 0 bases; nucleotides outside the gene matches: 6. This CDR3 contains 15 residues. The DNA for the CDR3 is TGTGCCAGCATCGGGACAGCGAGCTCCTACAATGAGCAGTTCTTC. This gives the protein CASIGTASSYNEQFF.

This chain connects TRBV25-1 to TRBJ2-1; D ambiguous. The length of the CDR3 is 11 residues. Trimming stripped 6 bases from V and 4 bases from J, with 4 bases between. Germline lookup yields CDR1 MGHDK and CDR2 SYGVNS. The CDR3 DNA is TGTGCCAGCAGCCTATACAATGAGCAGTTCTTC. Its translation is CASSLYNEQFF. Drawing the rest from reference TRBV25-1 and TRBJ2-1, the complete variable domain is EADIYQTPRYLVIGTGKKITLECSQTMGHDKMYWYQQDPGMELHLIHYSYGVNSTEKGDLSSESTVSRIRTEHFPLTLESARPSHTSQYLCASSLYNEQFFGPGTRLTVL.

J is TRBJ1-3 and V is TRBV19; D unresolved. CDR1 is LNHDA, CDR2 SQIVND, per germline (reference sequence). The CDR3 totals 13 residues. V shed 5 bases and J shed 7 bases, with 12 bases lying between them. The chain's CDR3 is CASSRNMGNTIYF. The CDR3 coding sequence is TGTGCCAGTAGTCGCAACATGGGGAACACCATATATTTT.

The V and J genes are TRBV7-2 and TRBJ2-1, with D perhaps being TRBD1 or TRBD2 (6 bases each). Germline V lookup: CDR1 SGHTA, CDR2 FQGNSA. The CDR3 loop spans 15 amino acids. V was pared by 0 bases and J by 3 bases, with 9 bases between. The CDR3 DNA reads TGTGCCAGCAGCTTAGCAGGGGGGCTCTACAATGAGCAGTTCTTC. This sequence encodes CASSLAGGLYNEQFF.

The chain is built from TRBV4-3 and TRBJ2-2; the D gene is possibly TRBD2 (5 bases). The CDR3 is made up of 16 amino acids. Germline V gene lookup returns CDR1 LGHNA and CDR2 YSLEER. Trimming removed 0 bases at V and 1 base at J, with 9 bases between. The CDR3 sequence: CASSQDGSRNTGELFF. CDR3 coding DNA: TGCGCCAGCAGCCAAGATGGGAGCAGGAACACCGGGGAGCTGTTTTTT.

The rearrangement uses TRBV7-8 and TRBJ1-1; D is ambiguous. V was cut by 2 bases and J by 4 bases, with 11 bases left in between. CDR1 SGHVS and CDR2 FQNEAQ come from the germline V gene. The CDR3 is 14 amino acids. The CDR3 region is CASSLLVWGTEAFF. CDR3 in DNA: TGTGCCAGCAGCTTACTGGTTTGGGGCACTGAAGCTTTCTTT. Drawing the rest from reference TRBV7-8 and TRBJ1-1, the complete variable domain is GAGVSQSPRYKVAKRGQDVALRCDPISGHVSLFWYQQALGQGPEFLTYFQNEAQLDKSGLPSDRFFAERPEGSVSTLKIQRTQQEDSAVYLCASSLLVWGTEAFFGQGTRLTVV.